This entry is about one T cell receptor (beta chain). The record originates from a study of shared clonotypes between healthy human individuals. Sequenced by immunoSEQ multiplex PCR; TCRdb stores in-frame clones only, minus some. Seen here are more than 850,000 clones, about four fifths observed once, and the top ten hold approximately 0.56%. The sample consisted of memory CD4+ T cells from PBMCs. Subset noted: CD45RA-negative fraction. The sequence came from a man between 18 and 29 years old in good health. Some clones in this sample may be carry-over from other donors' samples.

The CDR3 sequence is CASSYRSSYNEQFF. The DNA for the CDR3 is TGTGCCAGCAGTTACAGGAGCTCCTACAATGAGCAGTTCTTC. The genes are TRBV6-6 and TRBJ2-1; the D is unclear. V was shortened by 2 bases and J by 0 bases, with 5 bases between the two germline ends. The germline V gene encodes CDR1 MNHNY and CDR2 SVGAGI (reference sequence). This CDR3 region has 14 residues.